This is a list of T cell receptor beta chains from one sample in a study of blood T cell repertoires in COVID-19. Repertoires were generated with immunoSEQ multiplex PCR, while TCRdb's copy carries only in-frame clones and drops some. The table records about 200,000 clones, 80% to 90% of them present only once. The specimen was peripheral blood. The receptors were gathered from a woman between 45 and 60 years old with active or convalescent COVID-19. Both conserved end residues are part of each CDR3. A D gene is named only where the DNA matches it firmly. Some rows have no size entry. The others give once, few or many, or a class for an expanded clone.

>.|TRBJ2-3|.|TRBV28
CASSLTGTSTDTQYF
TGTGCCAGCAGTCTGACAGGGACTAGCACAGATACGCAGTATTTT
>.|TRBJ2-2|TRBD2|TRBV5-1
CASSPNGRANTGELFF
TGCGCCAGCAGCCCAAACGGGAGGGCTAACACCGGGGAGCTGTTTTTT
>.|TRBJ2-2|TRBD1|TRBV5-1
CASSSTTGTTGELFF
TGCGCCAGCAGCTCCACGACAGGGACCACCGGGGAGCTGTTTTTT
>.|TRBJ2-2|TRBD1|TRBV10-2
CASTGTGASGELFF
TGCGCCAGCACCGGGACAGGTGCATCCGGGGAGCTGTTTTTT
>.|TRBJ2-5|TRBD1|TRBV6-5
CASKPRGWEETQYF
TGTGCCAGCAAACCCAGGGGGTGGGAAGAGACCCAGTACTTC
>.|TRBJ1-5|.|TRBV5-6
CASSFAVGGSNQPQHF
TGTGCCAGCAGCTTTGCCGTGGGGGGTAGCAATCAGCCCCAGCATTTT
>.|TRBJ2-7|TRBD1|TRBV27
CASSLPQPRGQGTPRAEQYF
TGTGCCAGCAGTTTACCTCAACCCCGGGGACAGGGGACCCCTCGAGCAGAGCAGTACTTC
>few|TRBJ2-3|.|TRBV19
CASSTGLHTDTQYF
TGTGCCAGTAGTACAGGACTTCACACAGATACGCAGTATTTT
>few|TRBJ2-1|TRBD2|TRBV4-1
CASSQALTRSGTDNEQFF
TGCGCCAGCAGCCAAGCACTAACCAGGAGCGGGACCGACAATGAGCAGTTCTTC
>.|TRBJ1-6|.|TRBV2
CASRRAGVSPLHF
TGTGCCAGCAGGCGGGCGGGGGTCTCACCCCTCCACTTT
>.|TRBJ2-1|.|TRBV11-2
CASSLSTGEQFF
TGTGCCAGCAGCTTAAGCACTGGTGAGCAGTTCTTC
>.|TRBJ1-4|TRBD1|TRBV10-2
CASSVDRVREKLFF
TGCGCCAGCAGTGTAGACAGGGTTCGCGAAAAACTGTTTTTT
>once|TRBJ2-1|TRBD1|TRBV10-1
CASSGSGTGVNEQFF
TGCGCCAGCAGTGGGTCCGGGACAGGGGTCAATGAGCAGTTCTTC
>.|TRBJ2-1|.|TRBV28
CASSWDIRLYNEQFF
TGTGCCAGCAGTTGGGACATTAGGTTATACAATGAGCAGTTCTTC
>.|TRBJ1-1|.|TRBV19
CASSTIPTGTEAFF
TGTGCCAGTAGTACCATCCCTACAGGGACTGAAGCTTTCTTT
>.|TRBJ2-3|.|TRBV20-1
CSASGHTSTDTQYF
TGCAGTGCTAGTGGACATACTAGCACAGATACGCAGTATTTT
>.|TRBJ2-1|.|TRBV24-1
CATSTSYNEQFF
TGTGCCACCAGCACTAGCTACAATGAGCAGTTCTTC
>.|TRBJ2-1|.|TRBV11-2
CATRQAPAEQFF
TGTGCCACCCGACAGGCCCCAGCTGAGCAGTTCTTC
>once|TRBJ1-2|.|TRBV6-1
CASSEAYGGKVGGYTF
TGTGCCAGCAGTGAAGCGTATGGAGGAAAAGTTGGTGGCTACACCTTC
>.|TRBJ1-2|TRBD1|TRBV3-1/TRBV3-2
CASSQGQGNYGYTF
TGTGCCAGCAGCCAAGGACAGGGGAACTATGGCTACACCTTC
>.|TRBJ1-1|.|TRBV28
CASSFLDSLNTEAFF
TGTGCCAGCAGTTTCCTCGACAGTTTGAACACTGAAGCTTTCTTT
>few|TRBJ1-4|.|TRBV5-1
CASSSQGIVEKLFF
TGCGCCAGCAGCTCACAGGGAATCGTCGAAAAACTGTTTTTT
>.|TRBJ1-1|.|TRBV5-1
CASSLRGTEAFF
TGCGCCAGCAGCTTGAGGGGCACTGAAGCTTTCTTT
>.|TRBJ2-3|.|TRBV7-9
CASSRPQGTTDTQYF
TGTGCCAGCAGCCGCCCGCAGGGGACAACAGATACGCAGTATTTT
>once|TRBJ1-1|.|TRBV7-9
CASSPFGTLNTEAFF
TGTGCCAGCAGCCCCTTCGGGACACTAAACACTGAAGCTTTCTTT
>.|TRBJ1-2|TRBD1|TRBV28
CASRTGTYGYTF
TGTGCCAGCAGGACAGGGACCTATGGCTACACCTTC
>.|TRBJ2-3|.|TRBV1
CTRNPGGTDTQYF
TGCACCAGAAATCCGGGAGGCACAGATACGCAGTATTTT
>.|TRBJ1-2|.|TRBV6-1
CASSDTGRYGYTF
TGTGCCAGCAGTGATACAGGGCGCTATGGCTACACCTTC
>.|TRBJ1-1|TRBD1|TRBV11-3
CASSLGTGAEAFF
TGTGCCAGCAGCTTAGGCACAGGGGCTGAAGCTTTCTTT
>.|TRBJ1-2|TRBD1|TRBV27
CASSHRGLGGYTF
TGTGCCAGCAGTCACAGGGGCTTGGGTGGCTACACCTTC
>few|TRBJ2-1|.|TRBV4-2
CASSQDLRQGGLPTSSIEQFF
TGTGCCAGCAGCCAAGATCTCCGGCAGGGGGGACTGCCCACATCTTCAATCGAGCAGTTCTTC
>.|TRBJ2-7|TRBD1|TRBV7-9
CASSFRGTADYEQYF
TGTGCCAGCAGCTTCCGTGGGACAGCAGACTACGAGCAGTACTTC
>.|TRBJ1-5|TRBD1|TRBV19
CASSVDRGPHQPQHF
TGTGCCAGTAGTGTGGACAGGGGGCCACATCAGCCCCAGCATTTT
>.|TRBJ1-5|.|TRBV10-3
CAISETSQGNQPQHF
TGTGCCATCAGTGAGACCTCCCAGGGGAATCAGCCCCAGCATTTT
>.|TRBJ2-1|TRBD2|TRBV27
CASSPLGTSGMDNEQFF
TGTGCCAGCAGTCCCCTCGGGACTAGCGGGATGGACAATGAGCAGTTCTTC
>.|TRBJ2-1|.|TRBV10-1
CASREGQPGDEQFF
TGCGCCAGCAGGGAGGGACAGCCCGGGGATGAGCAGTTCTTC
>few|TRBJ1-5|.|TRBV19
CASSIGRVGNQPQHF
TGTGCCAGTAGTATAGGGCGGGTTGGCAATCAGCCCCAGCATTTT
>.|TRBJ2-7|.|TRBV7-3
CASSPGKSYEQYF
TGTGCCAGCAGCCCCGGGAAGAGCTACGAGCAGTACTTC
>.|TRBJ2-5|.|TRBV28
CAPIAGWSLYF
TGTGCCCCAATTGCGGGTTGGTCTCTCTACTTC
>.|TRBJ2-4|TRBD1|TRBV9
CASSVAGGASKNIQYF
TGTGCCAGCAGCGTAGCAGGGGGCGCTTCCAAAAACATTCAGTACTTC